This T cell receptor beta chain was identified during a study of T cells in Graves' hyperthyroidism and ophthalmopathy. The table lists this clonotype with a few counts. One base away lies a much larger clone, so this may be a sequencing read error. TCR beta CDR3 regions were amplified from RNA transcripts. The HTBI set primed first-round TCR CDR3 RT-PCR. MiXCR was run by TCRdb on the multiplex PCR reads, yielding one entry per CDR3 protein. The profile covers 250,000 to 300,000 distinct CDR3 sequences, with roughly 15% appearing a single time and around 30% taken by the ten largest. Sequenced sample: blood. This receptor was taken from a woman aged 45-65 years with Graves' hyperthyroidism that later progressed to Graves' ophthalmopathy.

The CDR3 DNA follows: TGTGCCTGCAGTTTATGGTGGAATGAGCAGTTCTTC. This codes for CACSLWWNEQFF. The chain employs TRBV28 and TRBJ2-1; unclear D gene. Germline CDR1 and CDR2: MDHEN and SYDVKM. This CDR3 comprises 12 residues.